What follows are 3 T cell receptor beta chains derived from one specimen sequenced in a study of CD8+ T cells in alopecia areata. In each case, RNA was isolated and then reverse transcribed into cDNA as the sequencing template. Produced via immunoSEQ multiplex PCR; TCRdb's table is partial and in-frame only. This table has 110,000 or so clones, 56% appearing once. Treatment meaning: oral pan-JAK inhibitor, 5-10 mg twice daily. The sample was CD4+ T cells sorted from blood, taken at week 24, from a patient treated with tofacitinib. These receptors came from a human donor with alopecia areata.

This rearrangement joins TRBV7-8 to TRBJ2-1; 7 nucleotides align to TRBD2. CDR1 is SGHVS, CDR2 FQNEAQ, per germline. With 3 bases clipped from V and 12 bases from J, the junction kept 14 bases outside the gene matches. CDR3 length: 15 amino acids. The CDR3 DNA reads as TGTGCCAGCAGCTTTAGCGGGTCCTCCCCGGGTGGGCAGTTCTTC. It is translated as CASSFSGSSPGGQFF.

The V call is TRBV19, the J call TRBJ1-5, with D unresolved. Between the trimmed V and J ends, which lost 3 bases and 9 bases, there was a span of 6 bases. CDR1 and CDR2 from the germline V gene are LNHDA and SQIVND (reference sequence). The CDR3 has 11 amino acids. The CDR3 nucleotides are TGTGCCAGTAGTATCTCTGGGCCCCAGCATTTT. It codes for CASSISGPQHF.

This chain uses TRBV29-1 with TRBJ2-7, with TRBD1 identical over 8 bases. The ends lost 8 bases at V and 6 bases at J; junction bases unmatched: 9. The CDR3 contains 12 residues. Germline V gene sequence: CDR1 SQVTM, CDR2 ANQGSEA. CDR3 sequence: CSIRTGWAEQYF. The CDR3 nucleotides read TGCAGCATACGGACAGGGTGGGCCGAGCAGTACTTC.